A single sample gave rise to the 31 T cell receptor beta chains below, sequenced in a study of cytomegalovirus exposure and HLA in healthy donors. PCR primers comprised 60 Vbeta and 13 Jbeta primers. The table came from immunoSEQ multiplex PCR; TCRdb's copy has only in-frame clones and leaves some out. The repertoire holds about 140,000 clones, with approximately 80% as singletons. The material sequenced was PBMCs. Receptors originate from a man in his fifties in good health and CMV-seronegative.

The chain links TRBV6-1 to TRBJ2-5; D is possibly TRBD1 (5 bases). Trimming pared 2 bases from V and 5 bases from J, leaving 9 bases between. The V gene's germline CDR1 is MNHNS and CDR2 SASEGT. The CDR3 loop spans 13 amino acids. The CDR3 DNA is TGTGCCAGCAGTGAACAGGGAAGGGAGACCCAGTACTTC. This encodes CASSEQGRETQYF.

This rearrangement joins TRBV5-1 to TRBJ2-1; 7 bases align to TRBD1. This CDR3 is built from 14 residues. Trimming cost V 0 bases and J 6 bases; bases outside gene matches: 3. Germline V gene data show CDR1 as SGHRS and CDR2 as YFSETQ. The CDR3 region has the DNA TGCGCCAGCAGCTTGGATCCAGGGGGCAATGAGCAGTTCTTC. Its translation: CASSLDPGGNEQFF.

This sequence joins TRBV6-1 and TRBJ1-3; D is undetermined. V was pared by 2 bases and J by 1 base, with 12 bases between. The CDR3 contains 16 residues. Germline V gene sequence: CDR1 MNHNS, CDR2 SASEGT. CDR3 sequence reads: CASSEHVRTSGNTIYF. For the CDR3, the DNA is TGTGCCAGCAGTGAACACGTCAGGACTTCTGGAAACACCATATATTTT.

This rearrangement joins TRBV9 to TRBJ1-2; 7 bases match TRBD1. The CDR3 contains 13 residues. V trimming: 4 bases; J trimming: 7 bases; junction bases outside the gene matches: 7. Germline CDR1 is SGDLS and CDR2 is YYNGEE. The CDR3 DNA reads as TGTGCCAGCAGCACCGACAGGGCTGCTGGCTACACCTTC. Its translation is CASSTDRAAGYTF.

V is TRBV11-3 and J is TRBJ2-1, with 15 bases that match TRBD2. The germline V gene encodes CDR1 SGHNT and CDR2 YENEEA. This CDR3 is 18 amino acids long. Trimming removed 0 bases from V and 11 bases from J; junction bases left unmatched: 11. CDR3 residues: CASSLDLAGLAGGPKQFF. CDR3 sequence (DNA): TGTGCCAGCAGCTTAGATCTCGCGGGACTAGCGGGGGGTCCAAAGCAGTTCTTC.

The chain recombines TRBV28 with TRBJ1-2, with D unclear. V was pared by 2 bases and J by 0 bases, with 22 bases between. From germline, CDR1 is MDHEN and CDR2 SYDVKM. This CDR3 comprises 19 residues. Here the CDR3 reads CASSLTPQIGVGANYGYTF. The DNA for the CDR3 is TGTGCCAGCAGTTTAACCCCACAGATCGGGGTTGGAGCTAACTATGGCTACACCTTC.

The CDR3 protein is CASSSSYSKDSEQYF. Written as DNA, the CDR3 is TGTGCCAGCAGTTCATCGTATTCCAAGGACTCCGAGCAGTACTTC. This chain uses TRBV27 with TRBJ2-7; perhaps TRBD2 as D (5 bases). CDR1 and CDR2 (germline): MNHEY, SMNVEV (reference sequence). Deletions cut 4 bases from V and 6 bases from J, with 19 bases between. The CDR3 runs 15 residues.

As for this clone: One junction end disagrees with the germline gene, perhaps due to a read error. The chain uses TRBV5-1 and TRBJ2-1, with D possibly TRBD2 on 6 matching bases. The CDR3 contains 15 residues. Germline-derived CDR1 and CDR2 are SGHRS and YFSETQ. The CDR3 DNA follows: TGCGTCAGCAGCTTGGGCCCGGCGGGATACAATGAGCAGTTCTTC. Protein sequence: CVSSLGPAGYNEQFF. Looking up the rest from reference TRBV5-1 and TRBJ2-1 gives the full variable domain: KAGVTQTPRYLIKTRGQQVTLSCSPISGHRSVSWYQQTPGQGLQFLFEYFSETQRNKGNFPGRFSGRQFSNSRSEMNVSTLELGDSALYLCVSSLGPAGYNEQFFGPGTRLTVL.

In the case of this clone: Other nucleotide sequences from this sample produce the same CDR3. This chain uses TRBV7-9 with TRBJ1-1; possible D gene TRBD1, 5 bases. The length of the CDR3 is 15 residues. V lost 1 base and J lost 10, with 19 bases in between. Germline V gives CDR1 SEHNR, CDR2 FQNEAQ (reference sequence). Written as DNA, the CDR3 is TGTGCCAGCAGCTTAGGCCTGGACACAAACAAGGGAGCTTTCTTT. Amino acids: CASSLGLDTNKGAFF.

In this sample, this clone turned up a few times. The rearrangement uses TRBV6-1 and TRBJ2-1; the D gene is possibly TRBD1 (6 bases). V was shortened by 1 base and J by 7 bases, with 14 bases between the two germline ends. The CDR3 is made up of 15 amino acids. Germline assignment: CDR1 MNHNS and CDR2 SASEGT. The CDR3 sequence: CASSEGTVEVNEQFF. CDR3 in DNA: TGTGCCAGCAGTGAAGGGACAGTCGAAGTAAATGAGCAGTTCTTC.

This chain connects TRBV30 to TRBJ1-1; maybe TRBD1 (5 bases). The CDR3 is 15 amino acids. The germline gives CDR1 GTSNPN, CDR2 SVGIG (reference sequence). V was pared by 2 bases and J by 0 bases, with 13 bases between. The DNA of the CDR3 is TGTGCCTGGAGTTCCACAGGAGACATGAACACTGAAGCTTTCTTT. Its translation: CAWSSTGDMNTEAFF. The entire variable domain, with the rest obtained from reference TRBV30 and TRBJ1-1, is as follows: SQTIHQWPATLVQPVGSPLSLECTVEGTSNPNLYWYRQAAGRGLQLLFYSVGIGQISSEVPQNLSASRPQDRQFILSSKKLLLSDSGFYLCAWSSTGDMNTEAFFGQGTRLTVV.

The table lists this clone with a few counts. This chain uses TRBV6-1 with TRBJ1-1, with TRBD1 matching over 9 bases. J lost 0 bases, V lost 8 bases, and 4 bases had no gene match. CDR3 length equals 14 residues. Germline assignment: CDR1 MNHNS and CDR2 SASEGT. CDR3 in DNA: TGTGCCAGCCGGACAGGGGATATGAACACTGAAGCTTTCTTT. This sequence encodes CASRTGDMNTEAFF.

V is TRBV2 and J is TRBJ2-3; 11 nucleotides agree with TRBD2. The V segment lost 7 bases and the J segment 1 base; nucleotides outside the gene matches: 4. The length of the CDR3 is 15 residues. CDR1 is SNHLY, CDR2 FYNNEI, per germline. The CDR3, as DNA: TGTGCCAGCATTCCGACTAGCGGGGGCACAGATACGCAGTATTTT. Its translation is CASIPTSGGTDTQYF.

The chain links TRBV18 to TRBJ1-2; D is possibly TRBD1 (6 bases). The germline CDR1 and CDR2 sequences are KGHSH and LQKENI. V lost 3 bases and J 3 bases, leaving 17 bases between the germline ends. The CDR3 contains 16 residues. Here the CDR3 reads CASSPGLQGGDYGYTF. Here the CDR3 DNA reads TGTGCCAGCTCACCTGGTTTACAGGGTGGCGACTATGGCTACACCTTC.

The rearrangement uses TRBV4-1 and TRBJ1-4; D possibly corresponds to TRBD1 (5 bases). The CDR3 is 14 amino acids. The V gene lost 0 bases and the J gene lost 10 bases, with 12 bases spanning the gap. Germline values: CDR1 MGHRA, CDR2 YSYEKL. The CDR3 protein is CASSQDQGEAKLFF. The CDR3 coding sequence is TGCGCCAGCAGCCAAGATCAGGGTGAGGCAAAACTGTTTTTT.

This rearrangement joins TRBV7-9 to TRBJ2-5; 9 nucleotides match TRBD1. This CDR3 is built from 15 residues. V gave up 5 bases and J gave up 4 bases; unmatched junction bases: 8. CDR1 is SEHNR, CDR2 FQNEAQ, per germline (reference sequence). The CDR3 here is CASSDRDRVLETQYF. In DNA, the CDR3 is TGTGCCAGCAGCGATAGGGACAGGGTGTTAGAGACCCAGTACTTC.

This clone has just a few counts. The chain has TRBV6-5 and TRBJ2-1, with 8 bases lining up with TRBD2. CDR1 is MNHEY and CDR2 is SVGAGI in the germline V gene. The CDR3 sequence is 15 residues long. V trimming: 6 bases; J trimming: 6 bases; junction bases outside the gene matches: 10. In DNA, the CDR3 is TGTGCCAGCAGGGGGGTTACGGGACTAGGCAATGAGCAGTTCTTC. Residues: CASRGVTGLGNEQFF.

Here the CDR3 DNA reads TGTGCCAGCAGCCACGGGAGGAGGGGACTTCGCACAGATACGCAGTATTTT. Its protein product is CASSHGRRGLRTDTQYF. The chain uses TRBV14 and TRBJ2-3; TRBD2 agrees at 7 bases. The CDR3 length is 17 residues. Germline values: CDR1 SGHDN, CDR2 FVKESK. With 3 bases clipped from V and 1 base from J, the junction kept 10 bases outside the gene matches.

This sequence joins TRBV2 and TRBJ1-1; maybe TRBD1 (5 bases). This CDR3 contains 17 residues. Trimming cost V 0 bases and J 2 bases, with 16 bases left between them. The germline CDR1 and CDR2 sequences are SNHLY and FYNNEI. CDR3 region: CASSEAGGRTFNTEAFF. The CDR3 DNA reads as TGTGCCAGCAGTGAAGCCGGGGGGAGGACATTTAACACTGAAGCTTTCTTT.

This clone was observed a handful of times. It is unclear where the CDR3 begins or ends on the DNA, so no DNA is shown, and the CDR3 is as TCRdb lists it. This CDR3 reads CASKVGTGNAQEYF. The rearrangement links TRBV19 to TRBJ2-7; whether TRBD1, the table's D call, matches the DNA was not checked. CDR1 is LNHDA and CDR2 is SQIVND in the germline V gene (reference sequence). The CDR3 sequence runs 14 residues, both termini included.

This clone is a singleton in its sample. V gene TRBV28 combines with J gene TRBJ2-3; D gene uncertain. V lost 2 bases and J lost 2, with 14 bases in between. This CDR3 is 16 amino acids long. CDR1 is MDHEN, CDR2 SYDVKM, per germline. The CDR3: CASSLGGRANTDTQYF. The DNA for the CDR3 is TGTGCCAGCAGTTTAGGTGGTAGAGCTAACACAGATACGCAGTATTTT.

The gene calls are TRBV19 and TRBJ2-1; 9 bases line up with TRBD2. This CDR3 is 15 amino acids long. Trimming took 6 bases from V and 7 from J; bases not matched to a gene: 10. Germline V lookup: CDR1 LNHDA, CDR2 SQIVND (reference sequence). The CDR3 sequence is CASSIGLAQWNEQFF. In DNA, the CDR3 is TGTGCCAGTAGCATCGGACTAGCGCAATGGAATGAGCAGTTCTTC.

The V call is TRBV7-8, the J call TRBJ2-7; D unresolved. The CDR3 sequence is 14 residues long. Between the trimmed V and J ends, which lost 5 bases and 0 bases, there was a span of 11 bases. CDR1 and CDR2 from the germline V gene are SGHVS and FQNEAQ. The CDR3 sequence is CASSPPGRSYEQYF. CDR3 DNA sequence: TGTGCCAGCAGCCCCCCAGGCCGCTCCTACGAGCAGTACTTC. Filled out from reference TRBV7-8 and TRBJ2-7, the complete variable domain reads GAGVSQSPRYKVAKRGQDVALRCDPISGHVSLFWYQQALGQGPEFLTYFQNEAQLDKSGLPSDRFFAERPEGSVSTLKIQRTQQEDSAVYLCASSPPGRSYEQYFGPGTRLTVT.

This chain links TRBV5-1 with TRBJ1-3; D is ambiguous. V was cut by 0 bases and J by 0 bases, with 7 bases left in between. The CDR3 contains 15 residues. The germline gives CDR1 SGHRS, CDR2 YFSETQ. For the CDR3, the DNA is TGCGCCAGCAGCTTGGAGTCCAGCTCTGGAAACACCATATATTTT. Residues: CASSLESSSGNTIYF.

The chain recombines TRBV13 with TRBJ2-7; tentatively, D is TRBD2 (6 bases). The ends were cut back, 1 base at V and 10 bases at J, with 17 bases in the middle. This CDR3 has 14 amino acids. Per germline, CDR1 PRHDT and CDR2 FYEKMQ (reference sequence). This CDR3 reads CASSLEGRGTLQYF. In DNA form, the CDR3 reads TGTGCCAGCAGCTTAGAGGGACGGGGGACTCTTCAGTACTTC.

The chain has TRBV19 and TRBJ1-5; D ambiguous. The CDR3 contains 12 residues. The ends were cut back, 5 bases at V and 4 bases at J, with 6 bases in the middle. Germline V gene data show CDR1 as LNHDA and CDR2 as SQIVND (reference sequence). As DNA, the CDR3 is TGTGCCAGTAGTTATAAAAATCAGCCCCAGCATTTT. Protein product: CASSYKNQPQHF.

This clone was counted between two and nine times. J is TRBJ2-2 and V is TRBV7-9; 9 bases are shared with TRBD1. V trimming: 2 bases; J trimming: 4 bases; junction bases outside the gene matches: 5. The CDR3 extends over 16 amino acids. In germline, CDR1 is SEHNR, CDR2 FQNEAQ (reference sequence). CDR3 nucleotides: TGTGCCAGCAGCTTATCCGGGACAGGGTCCACCGGGGAGCTGTTTTTT. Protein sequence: CASSLSGTGSTGELFF.

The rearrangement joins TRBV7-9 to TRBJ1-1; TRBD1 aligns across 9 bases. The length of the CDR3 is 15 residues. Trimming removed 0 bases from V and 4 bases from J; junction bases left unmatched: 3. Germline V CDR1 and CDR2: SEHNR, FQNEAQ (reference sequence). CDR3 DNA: TGTGCCAGCAGCTTAGCTGGACAGGGGTTCACTGAAGCTTTCTTT. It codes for CASSLAGQGFTEAFF.

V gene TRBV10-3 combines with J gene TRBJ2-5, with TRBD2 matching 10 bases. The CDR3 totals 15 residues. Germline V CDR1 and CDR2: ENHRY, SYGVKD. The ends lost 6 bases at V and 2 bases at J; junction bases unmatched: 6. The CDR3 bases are TGTGCCATCAGAGATGCTAGCGGGGGTCAAGAGACCCAGTACTTC. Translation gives CAIRDASGGQETQYF.

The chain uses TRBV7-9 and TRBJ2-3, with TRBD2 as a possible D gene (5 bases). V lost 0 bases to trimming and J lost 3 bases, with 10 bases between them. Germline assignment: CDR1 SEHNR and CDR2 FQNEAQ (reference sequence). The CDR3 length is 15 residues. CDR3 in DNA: TGTGCCAGCAGCTTAGCGCGCCGGGAAACAGATACGCAGTATTTT. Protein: CASSLARRETDTQYF. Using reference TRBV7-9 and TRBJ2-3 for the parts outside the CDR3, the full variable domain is DTGVSQNPRHKITKRGQNVTFRCDPISEHNRLYWYRQTLGQGPEFLTYFQNEAQLEKSRLLSDRFSAERPKGSFSTLEIQRTEQGDSAMYLCASSLARRETDTQYFGPGTRLTVL.

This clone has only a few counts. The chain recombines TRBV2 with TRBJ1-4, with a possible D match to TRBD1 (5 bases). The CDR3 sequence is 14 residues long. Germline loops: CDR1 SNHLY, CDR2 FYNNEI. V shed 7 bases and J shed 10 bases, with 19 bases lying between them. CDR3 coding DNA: TGTGCCAGCACGGGAACGGGGGTTGTTGGAAAACTGTTTTTT. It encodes CASTGTGVVGKLFF.